The clone carrying this TCR beta chain was picked up many times. Its antigen is not known. These data originate in a study of Graves' ophthalmopathy and Graves' hyperthyroidism. Study conclusions and caveats: It was with roughly 71% sensitivity and almost 75% specificity that the model predicted ophthalmopathy progression.

Amplified material comprised TCR beta CDR3 regions derived from RNA transcripts. The first round was an RT-PCR with HTBI primers, and the second round was a multiplex PCR. Via MiXCR, TCRdb re-called the multiplex PCR reads, giving one row per CDR3 protein. The data show over a million distinct CDR3 sequences, less than 45% seen once. Establishment of the diagnosis relied upon clinical symptoms, serum thyroxine, TRAb, thyroid ultrasound and orbital computed tomography. This receptor was identified in an adult man with Graves' hyperthyroidism. Sequencing was performed on peripheral blood or thyroid tissue (not recorded which).

This CDR3 is CASSWTLRYYGYTF. DNA for the CDR3: TGTGCCAGCAGCTGGACACTTCGTTACTATGGCTACACCTTC. The chain combines TRBV5-6 with TRBJ1-2, with a weak D call TRBD1 (5 bases). This CDR3 contains 14 residues. V lost 3 bases and J lost 3, with 12 bases in between. Germline V CDR1 and CDR2: SGHDT, YYEEEE.